The T cell receptor (beta chain) described here comes from a study of cytomegalovirus exposure and HLA in healthy donors. Study details: For the roughly 370 genotyped donors, 80% to 90% fell within the Caucasian-associated ancestry cluster.

The CDR3 contains 18 residues. J was trimmed by 3 bases and V by 4 bases; bases with no gene match: 8. Germline V gene data show CDR1 as MNHEY and CDR2 as SMNVEV (reference sequence). A multiplex PCR was run with 60 Vbeta primers and 13 Jbeta primers. The table came from immunoSEQ multiplex PCR; TCRdb's copy has only in-frame clones and leaves some out. The sample has about 160,000 clones, roughly 88% seen once. The sequence was collected from a man in his fifties or sixties in good health and CMV-seropositive. Sequencing was done on a sample of PBMCs. The chain employs TRBV27 and TRBJ2-1; 14 bases fit TRBD2. The CDR3, as DNA: TGTGCCAGCAGTTCCTCGGTAGGACTAGCGGGAGGCTACAATGAGCAGTTCTTC. Encoded protein: CASSSSVGLAGGYNEQFF.